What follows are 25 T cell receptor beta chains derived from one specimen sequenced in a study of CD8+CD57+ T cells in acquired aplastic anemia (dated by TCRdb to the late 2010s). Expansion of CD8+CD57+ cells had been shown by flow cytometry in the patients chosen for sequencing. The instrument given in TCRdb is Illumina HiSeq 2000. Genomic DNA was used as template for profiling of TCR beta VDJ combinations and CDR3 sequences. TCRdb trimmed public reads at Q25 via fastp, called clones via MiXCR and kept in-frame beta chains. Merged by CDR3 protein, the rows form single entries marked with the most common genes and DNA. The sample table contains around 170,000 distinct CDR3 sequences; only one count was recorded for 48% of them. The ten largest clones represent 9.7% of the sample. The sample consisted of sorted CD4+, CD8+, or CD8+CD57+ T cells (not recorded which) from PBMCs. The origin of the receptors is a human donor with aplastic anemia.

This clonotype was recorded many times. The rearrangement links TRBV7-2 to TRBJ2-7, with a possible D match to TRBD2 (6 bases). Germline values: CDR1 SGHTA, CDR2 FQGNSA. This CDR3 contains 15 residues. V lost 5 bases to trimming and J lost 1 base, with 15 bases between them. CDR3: CASSEWGGVSYEQYF. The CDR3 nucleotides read TGTGCCAGCAGCGAATGGGGCGGGGTATCCTACGAGCAGTACTTC. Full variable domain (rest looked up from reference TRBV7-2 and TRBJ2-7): GAGVSQSPSNKVTEKGKDVELRCDPISGHTALYWYRQSLGQGLEFLIYFQGNSAPDKSGLPSDRFSAERTGGSVSTLTIQRTQQEDSAVYLCASSEWGGVSYEQYFGPGTRLTVT.

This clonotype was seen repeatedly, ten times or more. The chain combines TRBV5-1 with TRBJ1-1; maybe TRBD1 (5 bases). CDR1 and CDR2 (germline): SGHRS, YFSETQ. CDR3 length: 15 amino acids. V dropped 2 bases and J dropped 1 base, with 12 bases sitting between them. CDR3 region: CASSFEGQSNTEAFF. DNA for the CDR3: TGCGCCAGCAGCTTCGAGGGGCAATCGAACACTGAAGCTTTCTTT.

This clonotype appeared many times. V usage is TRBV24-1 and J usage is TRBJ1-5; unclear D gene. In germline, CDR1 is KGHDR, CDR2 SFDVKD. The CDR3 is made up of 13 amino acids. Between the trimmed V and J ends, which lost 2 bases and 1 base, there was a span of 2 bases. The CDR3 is CATSDWSNQPQHF. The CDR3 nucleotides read TGTGCCACCAGTGATTGGAGCAATCAGCCCCAGCATTTT.

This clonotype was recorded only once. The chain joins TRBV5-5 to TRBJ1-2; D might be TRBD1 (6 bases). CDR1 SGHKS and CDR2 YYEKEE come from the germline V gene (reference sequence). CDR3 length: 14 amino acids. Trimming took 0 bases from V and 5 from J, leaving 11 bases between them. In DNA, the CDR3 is TGTGCCAGCAGCTTGGCCCCCGGACAGTATGGCTACACCTTC. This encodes CASSLAPGQYGYTF.

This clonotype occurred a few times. The CDR3 reads CASSQDRVSTEAFF. The CDR3 nucleotides read TGTGCCAGCAGCCAGGACAGGGTGTCCACTGAAGCTTTCTTT. The rearrangement joins TRBV12-3 or TRBV12-4 to TRBJ1-1; the match to TRBD1 covers 8 bases. There are 14 residues in the CDR3. Germline trimming cut 6 bases from V and 4 bases from J; bases unmatched to any gene: 7.

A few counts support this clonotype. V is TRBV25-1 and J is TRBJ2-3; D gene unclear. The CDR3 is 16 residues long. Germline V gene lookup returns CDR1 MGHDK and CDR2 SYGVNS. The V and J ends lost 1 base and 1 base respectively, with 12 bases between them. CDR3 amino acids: CASSESVAVGTDTQYF. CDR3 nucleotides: TGTGCCAGCAGTGAATCGGTAGCTGTGGGCACAGATACGCAGTATTTT.

CDR3 coding DNA: TGCAGCGTTGGGCCAACCCTGCAAGGCTACACCTTC. This gives the protein CSVGPTLQGYTF. The gene calls are TRBV29-1 and TRBJ1-2; no clear D gene. The ends were cut back, 4 bases at V and 8 bases at J, with 14 bases in the middle. The V gene's germline CDR1 is SQVTM and CDR2 ANQGSEA. This CDR3 region has 12 residues. The variable domain in full, with the rest retrieved from reference TRBV29-1 and TRBJ1-2, is SAVISQKPSRDICQRGTSLTIQCQVDSQVTMMFWYRQQPGQSLTLIATANQGSEATYESGFVIDKFPISRPNLTFSTLTVSNMSPEDSSIYLCSVGPTLQGYTFGSGTRLTVV.

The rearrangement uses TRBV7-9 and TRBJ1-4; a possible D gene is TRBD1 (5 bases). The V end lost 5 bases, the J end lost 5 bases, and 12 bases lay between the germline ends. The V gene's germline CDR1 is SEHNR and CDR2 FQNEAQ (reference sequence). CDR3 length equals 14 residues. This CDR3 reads CASSPGRENEKLFF. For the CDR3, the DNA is TGTGCCAGCAGCCCGGGACGAGAGAATGAAAAACTGTTTTTT.

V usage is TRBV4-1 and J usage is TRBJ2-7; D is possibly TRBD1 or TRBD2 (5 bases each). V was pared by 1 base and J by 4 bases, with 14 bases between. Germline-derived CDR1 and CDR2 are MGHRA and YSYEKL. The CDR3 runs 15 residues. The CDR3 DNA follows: TGCGCCAGCAGCCAAGTGGGGACGAGCCGGTACGAGCAGTACTTC. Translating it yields CASSQVGTSRYEQYF.

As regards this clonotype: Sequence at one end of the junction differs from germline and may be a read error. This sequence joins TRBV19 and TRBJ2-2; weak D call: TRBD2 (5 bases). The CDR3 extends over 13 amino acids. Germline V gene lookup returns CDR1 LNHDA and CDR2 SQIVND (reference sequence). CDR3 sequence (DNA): TGTGCCAGTAGTAAACAGACCACCGGGGAGCTGTCTTTT. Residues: CASSKQTTGELSF.

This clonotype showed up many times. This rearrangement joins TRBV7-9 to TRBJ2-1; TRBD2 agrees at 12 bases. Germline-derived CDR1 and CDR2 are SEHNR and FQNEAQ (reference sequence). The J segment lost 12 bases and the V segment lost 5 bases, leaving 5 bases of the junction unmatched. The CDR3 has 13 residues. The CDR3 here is CASSNQLAGGQFF. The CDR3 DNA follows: TGTGCCAGCAGCAACCAACTAGCGGGGGGGCAGTTCTTC.

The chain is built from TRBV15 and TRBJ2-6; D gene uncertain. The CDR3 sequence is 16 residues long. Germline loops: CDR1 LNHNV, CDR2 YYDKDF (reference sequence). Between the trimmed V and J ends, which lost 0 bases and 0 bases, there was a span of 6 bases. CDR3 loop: CATSRETGSGANVLTF. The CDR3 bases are TGTGCCACCAGCAGAGAGACGGGCTCTGGGGCCAACGTCCTGACTTTC.

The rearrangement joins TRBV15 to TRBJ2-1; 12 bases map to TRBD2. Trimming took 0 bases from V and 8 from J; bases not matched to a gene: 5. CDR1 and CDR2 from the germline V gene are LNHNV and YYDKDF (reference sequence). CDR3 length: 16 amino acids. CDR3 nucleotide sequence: TGTGCCACCAGCAGAGAGCTAGCGGGGGGGCGGGATGAGCAGTTCTTC. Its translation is CATSRELAGGRDEQFF.

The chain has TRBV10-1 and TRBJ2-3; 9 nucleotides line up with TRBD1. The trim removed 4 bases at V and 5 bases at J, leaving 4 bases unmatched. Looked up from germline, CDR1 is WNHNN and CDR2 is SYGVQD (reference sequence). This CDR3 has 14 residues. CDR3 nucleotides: TGCGCCAGCAGTGGGGACAGGGATGTAGATACGCAGTATTTT. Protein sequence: CASSGDRDVDTQYF.

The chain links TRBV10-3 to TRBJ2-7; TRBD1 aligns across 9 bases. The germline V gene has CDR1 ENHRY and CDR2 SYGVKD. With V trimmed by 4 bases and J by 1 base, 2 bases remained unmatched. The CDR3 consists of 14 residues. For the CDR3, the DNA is TGTGCCATCAGTGGTGGGACAGGGTCCTACGAGCAGTACTTC. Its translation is CAISGGTGSYEQYF.

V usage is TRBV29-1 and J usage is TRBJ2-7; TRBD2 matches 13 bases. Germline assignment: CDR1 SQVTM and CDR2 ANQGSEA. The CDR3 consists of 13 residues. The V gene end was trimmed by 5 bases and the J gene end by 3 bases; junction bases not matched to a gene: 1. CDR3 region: CSVWTSGGYEQYF. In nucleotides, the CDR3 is TGCAGCGTTTGGACTAGCGGGGGCTACGAGCAGTACTTC.

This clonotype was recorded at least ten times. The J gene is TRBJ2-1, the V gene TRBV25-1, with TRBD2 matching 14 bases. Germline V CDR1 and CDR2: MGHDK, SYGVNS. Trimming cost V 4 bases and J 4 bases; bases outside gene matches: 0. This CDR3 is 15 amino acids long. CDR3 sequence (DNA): TGTGCCAGCAGTGGACTAGCGGGAGGGTACAATGAGCAGTTCTTC. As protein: CASSGLAGGYNEQFF. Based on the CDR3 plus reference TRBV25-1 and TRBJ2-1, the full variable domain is EADIYQTPRYLVIGTGKKITLECSQTMGHDKMYWYQQDPGMELHLIHYSYGVNSTEKGDLSSESTVSRIRTEHFPLTLESARPSHTSQYLCASSGLAGGYNEQFFGPGTRLTVL.

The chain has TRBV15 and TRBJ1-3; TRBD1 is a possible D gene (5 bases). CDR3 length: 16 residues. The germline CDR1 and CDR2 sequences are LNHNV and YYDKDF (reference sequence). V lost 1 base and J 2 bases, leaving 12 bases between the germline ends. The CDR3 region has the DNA TGTGCCACCAGCAGAGGTACAGGTTTCCCTGGAAACACCATATATTTT. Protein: CATSRGTGFPGNTIYF.

This CDR3 reads CAWSSGEARQPQHF. DNA of the CDR3: TGTGCCTGGAGTAGCGGGGAGGCGAGACAGCCCCAGCATTTT. The chain carries TRBV30 and TRBJ1-5; D is unclear. The germline V and J ends were trimmed by 2 bases and 7 bases, with 15 bases remaining between them. CDR3 length: 14 residues. CDR1 and CDR2 (germline): GTSNPN, SVGIG (reference sequence).

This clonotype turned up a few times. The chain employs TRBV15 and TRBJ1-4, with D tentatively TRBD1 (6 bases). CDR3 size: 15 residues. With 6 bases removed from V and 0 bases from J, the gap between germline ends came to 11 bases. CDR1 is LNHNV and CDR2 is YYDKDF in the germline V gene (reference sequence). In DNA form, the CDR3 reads TGTGCCACCAGTCCTGGACAGACAACTAATGAAAAACTGTTTTTT. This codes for CATSPGQTTNEKLFF.

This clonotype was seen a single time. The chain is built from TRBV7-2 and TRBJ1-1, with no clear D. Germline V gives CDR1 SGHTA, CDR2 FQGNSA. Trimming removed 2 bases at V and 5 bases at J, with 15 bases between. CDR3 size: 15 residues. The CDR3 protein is CASSLSRTSRTEAFF. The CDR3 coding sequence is TGTGCCAGCAGCTTATCTCGGACCTCGAGGACTGAAGCTTTCTTT.

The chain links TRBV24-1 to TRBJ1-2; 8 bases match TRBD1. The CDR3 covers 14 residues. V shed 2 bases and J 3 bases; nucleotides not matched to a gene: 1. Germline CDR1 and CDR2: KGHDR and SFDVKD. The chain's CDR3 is CATSDWGQDYGYTF. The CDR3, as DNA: TGTGCCACCAGTGATTGGGGACAGGACTATGGCTACACCTTC.

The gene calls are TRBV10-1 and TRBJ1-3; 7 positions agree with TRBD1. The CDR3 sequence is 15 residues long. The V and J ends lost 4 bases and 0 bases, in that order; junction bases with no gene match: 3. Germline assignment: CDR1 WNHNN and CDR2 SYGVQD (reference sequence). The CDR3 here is CASSVGQSSGNTIYF. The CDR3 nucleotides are TGCGCCAGCAGTGTGGGACAGTCCTCTGGAAACACCATATATTTT.

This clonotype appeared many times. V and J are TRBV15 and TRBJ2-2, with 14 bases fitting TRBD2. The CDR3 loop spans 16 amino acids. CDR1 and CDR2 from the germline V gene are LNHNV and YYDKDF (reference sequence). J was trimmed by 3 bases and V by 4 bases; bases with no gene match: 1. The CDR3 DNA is TGTGCCACCAGCAAGGGACTAGCGGGAGACACCGGGGAGCTGTTTTTT. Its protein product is CATSKGLAGDTGELFF. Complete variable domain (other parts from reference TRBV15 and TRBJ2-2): DAMVIQNPRYQVTQFGKPVTLSCSQTLNHNVMYWYQQKSSQAPKLLFHYYDKDFNNEADTPDNFQSRRPNTSFCFLDIRSPGLGDTAMYLCATSKGLAGDTGELFFGEGSRLTVL.

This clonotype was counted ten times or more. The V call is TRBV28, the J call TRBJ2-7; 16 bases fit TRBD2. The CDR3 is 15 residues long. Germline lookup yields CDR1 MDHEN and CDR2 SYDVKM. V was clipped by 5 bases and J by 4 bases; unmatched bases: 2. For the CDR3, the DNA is TGTGCCAGCAGTCTGGGACTAGCGGGAGGGTACGAGCAGTACTTC. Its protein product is CASSLGLAGGYEQYF.